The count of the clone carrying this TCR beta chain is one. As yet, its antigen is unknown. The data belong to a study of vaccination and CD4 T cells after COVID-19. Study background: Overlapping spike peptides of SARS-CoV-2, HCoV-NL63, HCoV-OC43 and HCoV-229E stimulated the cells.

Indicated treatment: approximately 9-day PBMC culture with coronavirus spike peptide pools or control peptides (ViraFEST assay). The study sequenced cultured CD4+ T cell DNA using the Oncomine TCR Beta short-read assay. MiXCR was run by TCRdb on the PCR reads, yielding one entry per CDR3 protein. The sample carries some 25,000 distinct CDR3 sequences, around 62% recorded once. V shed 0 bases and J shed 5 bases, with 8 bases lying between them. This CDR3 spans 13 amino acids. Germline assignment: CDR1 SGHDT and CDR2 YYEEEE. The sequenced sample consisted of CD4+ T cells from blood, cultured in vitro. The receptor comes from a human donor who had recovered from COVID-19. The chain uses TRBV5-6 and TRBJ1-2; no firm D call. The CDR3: CASSLGTPYGYTF. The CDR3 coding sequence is TGTGCCAGCAGCTTGGGAACTCCATATGGCTACACCTTC.